These 28 T cell receptor beta chains originate from one sample sequenced in a study of human T cells and chemical hapten exposure. From the RACE reads, TCRdb called clonotypes with MiXCR, one entry per CDR3 protein. The sample holds approximately 120,000 distinct CDR3 sequences; about a tenth are singletons and the top ten take 3% to 3.5%. The time point is: patch test 2, 6 weeks after DPC sensitization. Stated treatment: therapeutic diphenylcyclopropenone sensitization with weekly scalp DPC. The sequencing used whole blood, collected in connection with sensitization to the hapten diphenylcyclopropenone (DPC). These TCRs come from a woman aged 40 to 49 with alopecia areata. Some clones in this sample may be carry-over from other donors' samples.

Ten or more counts support this clonotype. The chain uses TRBV19 and TRBJ2-2, with D maybe TRBD2 (5 bases). The germline V gene has CDR1 LNHDA and CDR2 SQIVND (reference sequence). This CDR3 is 14 amino acids long. The V and J ends lost 4 bases and 4 bases respectively, with 10 bases between them. The chain's CDR3 is CASSSVGLTGELFF. As DNA, the CDR3 is TGTGCCAGTAGTAGCGTAGGACTCACCGGGGAGCTGTTTTTT.

This chain uses TRBV6-2 or TRBV6-3 with TRBJ2-3; weak D call: TRBD2 (7 bases). CDR1 is MNHEY, CDR2 SVGEGT, per germline. The CDR3 totals 14 residues. V was trimmed by 5 bases and J by 4 bases, leaving 13 bases between them. CDR3 nucleotides: TGTGCCAGCAGTCCCCGGCGGGGGCCAGATACGCAGTATTTT. Translating gives CASSPRRGPDTQYF.

The V call is TRBV29-1, the J call TRBJ2-6; the D is unclear. The germline gives CDR1 SQVTM, CDR2 ANQGSEA. The CDR3 totals 13 residues. The V gene lost 3 bases and the J gene lost 2 bases, with 5 bases spanning the gap. Here the CDR3 reads CSVENPGANVLTF. DNA of the CDR3: TGCAGCGTTGAGAACCCTGGGGCCAACGTCCTGACTTTC.

The CDR3 sequence: CSAAFRRNIQYF. The CDR3 region has the DNA TGCAGTGCTGCATTTAGGAGAAACATTCAGTACTTC. The gene calls are TRBV20-1 and TRBJ2-4; no definite D call. Germline V gene lookup returns CDR1 DFQATT and CDR2 SNEGSKA (reference sequence). V dropped 5 bases and J dropped 6 bases, with 11 bases sitting between them. The CDR3 consists of 12 residues.

This chain joins TRBV2 and TRBJ2-3, with D maybe TRBD2 (6 bases). From germline, CDR1 is SNHLY and CDR2 FYNNEI. V was cut by 6 bases and J by 4 bases, with 11 bases left in between. The CDR3 spans 13 residues. The CDR3 nucleotides read TGTGCCAGCAGGAATAGCGGCCCAGATACGCAGTATTTT. Amino acid sequence: CASRNSGPDTQYF.

This clonotype was detected ten times or more. The chain couples TRBV6-2 or TRBV6-3 to TRBJ1-4, with no clear D. Germline CDR1 reads MNHEY; CDR2 reads SVGEGT. Trimming removed 0 bases from V and 8 bases from J, with 10 bases in between. The CDR3 has 14 residues. The DNA for the CDR3 is TGTGCCAGCAGTTACTCGAGTGAAGTGGAAAAACTGTTTTTT. As protein: CASSYSSEVEKLFF.

This clonotype was picked up a small number of times. The chain links TRBV12-3 or TRBV12-4 to TRBJ2-1; D gene uncertain. The CDR3 is 13 residues long. V shed 3 bases and J shed 4 bases, with 7 bases lying between them. The CDR3 loop is CASSLDRYNEQFF. The CDR3 DNA is TGTGCCAGCAGTTTGGACCGTTACAATGAGCAGTTCTTC.

This clonotype was counted only a few times. This chain links TRBV6-5 with TRBJ2-3; TRBD1 aligns across 9 bases. Germline V gene sequence: CDR1 MNHEY, CDR2 SVGAGI. V lost 6 bases to trimming and J lost 4 bases; unmatched junction nucleotides: 14. The CDR3 runs 17 residues. The CDR3 nucleotides are TGTGCCAGCAGGACCAATACAGGGGGCTTATTCGCAGATACGCAGTATTTT. Translation: CASRTNTGGLFADTQYF.

The V gene is TRBV4-2, the J gene TRBJ2-5; unclear D gene. V lost 0 bases and J 4 bases, leaving 6 bases between the germline ends. This CDR3 contains 13 residues. Germline V CDR1 and CDR2: LGHNA, YNFKEQ. The CDR3 DNA reads as TGTGCCAGCAGCCAAGACATCCGAGAGACCCAGTACTTC. Protein product: CASSQDIRETQYF.

This clonotype was counted a few times. The chain couples TRBV12-3 or TRBV12-4 to TRBJ2-5, with 7 bases that match TRBD2. This CDR3 comprises 15 residues. Unmatched junction bases numbered 8, after V lost 3 bases and J lost 4 bases. The CDR3: CASSLTSGVLETQYF. The CDR3 bases are TGTGCCAGCAGTTTGACGAGCGGGGTCCTAGAGACCCAGTACTTC.

The V gene is TRBV7-9, the J gene TRBJ2-2; D is unresolved. Germline V gene data show CDR1 as SEHNR and CDR2 as FQNEAQ (reference sequence). The CDR3 loop spans 12 amino acids. Between the trimmed V and J ends, which lost 4 bases and 7 bases, there was a span of 7 bases. This CDR3 is CASSSENGELFF. CDR3 bases: TGTGCCAGCAGCTCCGAGAACGGGGAGCTGTTTTTT.

This CDR3 is CASSEAQGFQPQHF. Here the CDR3 DNA reads TGTGCCAGCAGTGAAGCGCAGGGGTTTCAGCCCCAGCATTTT. This sequence joins TRBV2 and TRBJ1-5; perhaps TRBD1 as D (6 bases). Trimming stripped 0 bases from V and 6 bases from J, with 9 bases between. CDR3 length: 14 amino acids. The germline V gene encodes CDR1 SNHLY and CDR2 FYNNEI. The variable domain in full, with the rest retrieved from reference TRBV2 and TRBJ1-5, is EPEVTQTPSHQVTQMGQEVILRCVPISNHLYFYWYRQILGQKVEFLVSFYNNEISEKSEIFDDQFSVERPDGSNFTLKIRSTKLEDSAMYFCASSEAQGFQPQHFGDGTRLSIL.

J is TRBJ2-2 and V is TRBV18; 8 nucleotides match TRBD1. V lost 5 bases, J lost 4 bases, and 6 bases stayed unmatched. Germline CDR1 reads KGHSH; CDR2 reads LQKENI. There are 15 residues in the CDR3. The chain's CDR3 is CASSFDRGGTGELFF. The CDR3 DNA sequence: TGTGCCAGCTCATTCGACAGGGGAGGCACCGGGGAGCTGTTTTTT.

The chain employs TRBV10-3 and TRBJ2-3, with D possibly being TRBD2 (6 bases). Germline V gene lookup returns CDR1 ENHRY and CDR2 SYGVKD. CDR3 length: 15 residues. The V and J ends lost 4 bases and 1 base respectively, with 12 bases between them. The CDR3 is CAISVGGAGTDTQYF. The CDR3 region has the DNA TGTGCCATCAGTGTAGGCGGGGCGGGCACAGATACGCAGTATTTT.

This clonotype has just a few counts. The chain is built from TRBV6-5 and TRBJ1-5; the D gene is possibly TRBD1 (5 bases). CDR3 length: 16 residues. Germline CDR1 and CDR2: MNHEY and SVGAGI. V was trimmed by 6 bases and J by 2 bases, leaving 17 bases between them. The DNA for the CDR3 is TGTGCCAGCAGGGACACAGGAGCCGTGGGCAATCAGCCCCAGCATTTT. This sequence encodes CASRDTGAVGNQPQHF.

Ten or more counts support this clonotype. This sequence joins TRBV5-1 and TRBJ1-6; 7 bases align to TRBD1. CDR1 and CDR2 from the germline V gene are SGHRS and YFSETQ. Germline trimming cut 3 bases from V and 4 bases from J; bases unmatched to any gene: 1. This CDR3 is 14 amino acids long. The CDR3 loop reads CASSSQGYNSPLHF. The CDR3, as DNA: TGCGCCAGCAGCTCACAGGGGTATAATTCACCCCTCCACTTT.

This clonotype showed up many times. The chain links TRBV24-1 to TRBJ1-4; D remains ambiguous. Germline values: CDR1 KGHDR, CDR2 SFDVKD. V lost 3 bases, J lost 7 bases, and 8 bases lay in between. CDR3 length: 13 amino acids. CDR3 bases: TGTGCCACCAGTGATGGGCAGCTTGAAAAACTGTTTTTT. Encoded protein: CATSDGQLEKLFF.

This clonotype was detected a few times. The chain links TRBV25-1 to TRBJ2-7; the match to TRBD1 covers 8 bases. The germline CDR1 and CDR2 sequences are MGHDK and SYGVNS. The CDR3 loop spans 15 amino acids. The junction had 4 bases not matched to a gene; V was cut back by 0 bases and J by 3 bases. CDR3: CASSEYGQGNYEQYF. CDR3 nucleotide sequence: TGTGCCAGCAGTGAATATGGACAGGGCAACTACGAGCAGTACTTC.

This clonotype was seen only a few times. The CDR3 sequence: CASSPGQGVYGYTF. CDR3 coding DNA: TGTGCCAGCAGTCCGGGACAGGGTGTCTATGGCTACACCTTC. The V and J genes are TRBV6-4 and TRBJ1-2; TRBD1 agrees at 9 bases. Germline CDR1 MRHNA, CDR2 SNTAGT. Germline trimming cut 5 bases from V and 4 bases from J; bases unmatched to any gene: 5. The CDR3 contains 14 residues.

This clonotype has ten or more counts. This sequence joins TRBV5-1 and TRBJ1-5, with 9 bases that match TRBD1. Germline V gene data show CDR1 as SGHRS and CDR2 as YFSETQ. V lost 0 bases and J lost 2; bases outside the gene matches: 0. The CDR3 is 15 amino acids. The CDR3 loop reads CASSLGTGGNQPQHF. CDR3 coding DNA: TGCGCCAGCAGCTTGGGGACAGGGGGCAATCAGCCCCAGCATTTT.

The chain is built from TRBV2 and TRBJ2-5; D gene unclear. The germline V gene encodes CDR1 SNHLY and CDR2 FYNNEI. This CDR3 has 13 amino acids. V lost 8 bases to trimming and J lost 7 bases, with 17 bases between them. The CDR3 protein is CASADLRKGTQYF. The CDR3 coding sequence is TGTGCCAGCGCTGACCTCCGGAAGGGGACCCAGTACTTC.

This clonotype appeared a few times. The chain employs TRBV4-1 and TRBJ2-7; 8 nucleotides match TRBD1. The CDR3 has 15 amino acids. J gave up 6 bases and V 1 base, and 8 bases lay outside the gene matches. CDR1 and CDR2 (germline): MGHRA, YSYEKL. CDR3 region: CASSQGDRQAGEQYF. CDR3 sequence (DNA): TGCGCCAGCAGCCAAGGGGACAGGCAGGCTGGCGAGCAGTACTTC.

The rearrangement links TRBV13 to TRBJ2-7; no reliable D call. The CDR3 spans 13 residues. CDR1 and CDR2 from the germline V gene are PRHDT and FYEKMQ (reference sequence). Trimming removed 3 bases from V and 2 bases from J, with 8 bases in between. The CDR3 loop reads CASSFGGPYEQYF. The CDR3 region has the DNA TGTGCCAGCAGCTTTGGCGGACCCTACGAGCAGTACTTC.

The table lists this clonotype with many counts. The V and J genes are TRBV7-2 and TRBJ1-1; no definite D call. The ends were cut back, 1 base at V and 3 bases at J, with 6 bases in the middle. Germline assignment: CDR1 SGHTA and CDR2 FQGNSA. This CDR3 is built from 13 residues. CDR3 sequence reads: CASSLEEYTEAFF. CDR3 nucleotide sequence: TGTGCCAGCAGCTTAGAGGAATACACTGAAGCTTTCTTT.

J is TRBJ2-7 and V is TRBV28; D is perhaps TRBD2 (6 bases). V lost 7 bases to trimming and J lost 1 base, with 17 bases between them. Germline V lookup: CDR1 MDHEN, CDR2 SYDVKM. The CDR3 runs to 15 residues. The CDR3 DNA sequence: TGTGCCAGCACCCTAGGGTCAGGGAGGTCCTACGAGCAGTACTTC. Translation gives CASTLGSGRSYEQYF.

This clonotype was observed at least ten times. The genes are TRBV29-1 and TRBJ2-2, with 7 bases matching TRBD1. CDR1 is SQVTM, CDR2 ANQGSEA, per germline. This CDR3 has 13 amino acids. The V gene end was trimmed by 8 bases and the J gene end by 1 base; junction bases not matched to a gene: 4. As DNA, the CDR3 is TGCAGCATCGGACAGGTGAACACCGGGGAGCTGTTTTTT. This codes for CSIGQVNTGELFF.

This rearrangement joins TRBV5-4 to TRBJ2-3; TRBD2 agrees at 10 bases. The CDR3 loop spans 16 amino acids. The J segment lost 0 bases and the V segment lost 3 bases, leaving 4 bases of the junction unmatched. Germline values: CDR1 SGHNT, CDR2 YYREEE (reference sequence). CDR3 loop: CASSSRLAGSTDTQYF. CDR3 DNA sequence: TGTGCCAGCAGCTCCAGACTAGCGGGTAGCACAGATACGCAGTATTTT.

This clonotype showed up many times. The chain combines TRBV6-5 with TRBJ2-4, with D unresolved. V was shortened by 7 bases and J by 5 bases, with 15 bases between the two germline ends. CDR1 and CDR2 (germline): MNHEY, SVGAGI. The length of the CDR3 is 14 residues. The CDR3 DNA is TGTGCCAGCACGCGGTCCCCCTCCGAAAACATTCAGTACTTC. It encodes CASTRSPSENIQYF.